These T cell receptor beta chains were read from a single sample in a study of cytomegalovirus exposure and HLA in healthy donors. Method: immunoSEQ multiplex PCR; TCRdb's copy keeps in-frame clones and lacks some. The sample lists 100,000 to 150,000 clones, about 81% seen once, with 5.9% in the top ten. Source material: PBMCs. The source of these receptors is a woman in her thirties or forties in good health and CMV-seropositive. Both conserved end residues are part of each CDR3. The order of the fields is CDR3 DNA, CDR3 protein, V gene, J gene, D gene, clone size. A D gene is named only where the DNA matches it firmly. A clone size is listed for some rows: how often the clone was seen (once, few, many), or a class if it is expanded.

CDR3 DNA: TGTGCCAGCAGTTGGGGGTCCGGGGGGTACTACGAGCAGTACTTC
CDR3 protein: CASSWGSGGYYEQYF
V gene: TRBV27
J gene: TRBJ2-7
D gene: TRBD2
clone size: -

CDR3 DNA: TGTGCCAGCAGCTTAAGGCTTAGCATAGATACGCAGTATTTT
CDR3 protein: CASSLRLSIDTQYF
V gene: TRBV7-2
J gene: TRBJ2-3
D gene: -
clone size: -

CDR3 DNA: TGTGCCAGCAGTTACGGGACAGGTAGTCAATCACCCCTCCACTTT
CDR3 protein: CASSYGTGSQSPLHF
V gene: TRBV6-5
J gene: TRBJ1-6
D gene: TRBD1
clone size: -

CDR3 DNA: TGTGCCAGTAGTAACGTTGAGGTCTCCTACAATGAGCAGTTCTTC
CDR3 protein: CASSNVEVSYNEQFF
V gene: TRBV19
J gene: TRBJ2-1
D gene: -
clone size: -

CDR3 DNA: TGTGCCAGCACCCGTACAGCAGCCAGTGAAAAACTGTTTTTT
CDR3 protein: CASTRTAASEKLFF
V gene: TRBV9
J gene: TRBJ1-4
D gene: -
clone size: -

CDR3 DNA: TGTGCCAGCAGTTTAGTAAGGGGACTCGGGGCTTTCTTT
CDR3 protein: CASSLVRGLGAFF
V gene: TRBV27
J gene: TRBJ1-1
D gene: -
clone size: few

CDR3 DNA: TGTGCCAGCAGCCGACAGGGGGCGAACACTGAAGCTTTCTTT
CDR3 protein: CASSRQGANTEAFF
V gene: TRBV7-3
J gene: TRBJ1-1
D gene: TRBD1
clone size: -

CDR3 DNA: TGTGCCATCGGTTGGGAGGGGAACACTGAAGCTTTCTTT
CDR3 protein: CAIGWEGNTEAFF
V gene: TRBV10-3
J gene: TRBJ1-1
D gene: -
clone size: -

CDR3 DNA: TGTGCCAGCAGCCCCCTGAGGAACACCATATATTTT
CDR3 protein: CASSPLRNTIYF
V gene: TRBV14
J gene: TRBJ1-3
D gene: -
clone size: -

CDR3 DNA: TGTGCCAGCAGCCAAACAGGGAATAATGAAAAACTGTTTTTT
CDR3 protein: CASSQTGNNEKLFF
V gene: TRBV7-2
J gene: TRBJ1-4
D gene: -
clone size: -

CDR3 DNA: TGTGCCATCAGCCGACAGGGGGCGTTCAATGAGCAGTTCTTC
CDR3 protein: CAISRQGAFNEQFF
V gene: TRBV10-3
J gene: TRBJ2-1
D gene: TRBD1
clone size: -

CDR3 DNA: TGTGCCAGCAGCTACATAGCCGCGCCCCAGCATTTT
CDR3 protein: CASSYIAAPQHF
V gene: TRBV28
J gene: TRBJ1-5
D gene: -
clone size: -

CDR3 DNA: TGTGCCTGGAGTGTACTCCTGAACACTGAAGCTTTCTTT
CDR3 protein: CAWSVLLNTEAFF
V gene: TRBV30
J gene: TRBJ1-1
D gene: -
clone size: few

CDR3 DNA: TGTGCTAGCAGCTTTGCAGGGGAGAGTGAGACCCAGTACTTC
CDR3 protein: CASSFAGESETQYF
V gene: TRBV7-7
J gene: TRBJ2-5
D gene: -
clone size: -

CDR3 DNA: TGTGCCAGCAGCTTAGGGGGGGTCAGCTCCTACAATGAGCAGTTCTTC
CDR3 protein: CASSLGGVSSYNEQFF
V gene: TRBV11-1
J gene: TRBJ2-1
D gene: -
clone size: -

CDR3 DNA: TGTGCCAGCAGGCTTAGCTACGAGCAGTACTTC
CDR3 protein: CASRLSYEQYF
V gene: TRBV6-1
J gene: TRBJ2-7
D gene: -
clone size: -

CDR3 DNA: TGTGCCAGCTCACCACCGGACAGAGAGACCCAGTACTTC
CDR3 protein: CASSPPDRETQYF
V gene: TRBV18
J gene: TRBJ2-5
D gene: -
clone size: -

CDR3 DNA: TGTGCCAGTAGTCATGGACTAGCGGGGGTATCGGGCGAGACCCAGTACTTC
CDR3 protein: CASSHGLAGVSGETQYF
V gene: TRBV19
J gene: TRBJ2-5
D gene: TRBD2
clone size: -

CDR3 DNA: TGTGCCTGGAGTGTACGTGAGGCCCGGTTCTCGTCCATGAACACTGAAGCTTTCTTT
CDR3 protein: CAWSVREARFSSMNTEAFF
V gene: TRBV30
J gene: TRBJ1-1
D gene: -
clone size: few

CDR3 DNA: TGTGCCATCACCGAGAGGGACAGGGTAGAGAATGAGCAGTTCTTC
CDR3 protein: CAITERDRVENEQFF
V gene: TRBV10-3
J gene: TRBJ2-1
D gene: TRBD1
clone size: once